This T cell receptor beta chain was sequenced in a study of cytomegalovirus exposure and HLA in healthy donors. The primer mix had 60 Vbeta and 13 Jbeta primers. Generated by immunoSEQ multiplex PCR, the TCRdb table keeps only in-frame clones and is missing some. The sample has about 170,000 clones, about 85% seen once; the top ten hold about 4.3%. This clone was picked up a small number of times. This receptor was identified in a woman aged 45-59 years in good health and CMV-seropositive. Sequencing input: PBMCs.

CDR3 loop: CASTSLRFFGSTDTQYF. CDR3 nucleotide sequence: TGTGCCAGCACCTCCCTTCGATTCTTCGGTAGCACAGATACGCAGTATTTT. The rearrangement links TRBV28 to TRBJ2-3; D remains ambiguous. The CDR3 runs 17 residues. The V and J ends lost 7 bases and 0 bases respectively, with 20 bases between them. Germline V lookup: CDR1 MDHEN, CDR2 SYDVKM.